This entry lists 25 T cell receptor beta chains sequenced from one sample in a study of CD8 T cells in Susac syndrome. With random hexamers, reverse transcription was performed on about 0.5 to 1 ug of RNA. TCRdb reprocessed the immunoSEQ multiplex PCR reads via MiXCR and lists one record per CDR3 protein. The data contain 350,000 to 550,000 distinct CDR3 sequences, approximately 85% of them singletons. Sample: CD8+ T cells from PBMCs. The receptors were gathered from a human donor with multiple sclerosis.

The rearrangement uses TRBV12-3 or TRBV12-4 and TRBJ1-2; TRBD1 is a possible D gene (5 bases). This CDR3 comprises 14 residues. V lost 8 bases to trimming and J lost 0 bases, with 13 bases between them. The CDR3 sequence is CASLRDPTNYGYTF. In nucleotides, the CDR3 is TGTGCCAGCCTCCGGGACCCTACTAACTATGGCTACACCTTC.

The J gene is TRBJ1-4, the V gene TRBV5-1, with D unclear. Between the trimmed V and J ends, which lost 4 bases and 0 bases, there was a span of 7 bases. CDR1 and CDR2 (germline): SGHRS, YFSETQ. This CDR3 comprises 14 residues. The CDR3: CASSLRTTNEKLFF. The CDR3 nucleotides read TGCGCCAGCAGCCTGAGAACAACTAATGAAAAACTGTTTTTT.

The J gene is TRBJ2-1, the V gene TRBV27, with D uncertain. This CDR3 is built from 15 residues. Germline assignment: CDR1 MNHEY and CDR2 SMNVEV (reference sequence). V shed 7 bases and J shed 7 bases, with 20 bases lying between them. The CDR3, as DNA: TGTGCCAGCATGACGACCACCTGGTCATGGAATGAGCAGTTCTTC. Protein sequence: CASMTTTWSWNEQFF.

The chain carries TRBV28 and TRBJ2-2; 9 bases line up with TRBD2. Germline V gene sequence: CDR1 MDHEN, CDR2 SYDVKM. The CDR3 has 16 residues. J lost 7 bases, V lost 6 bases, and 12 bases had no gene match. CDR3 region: CASSPLAGPQGGELFF. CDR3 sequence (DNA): TGTGCCAGCAGCCCGCTAGCGGGACCCCAGGGCGGGGAGCTGTTTTTT.

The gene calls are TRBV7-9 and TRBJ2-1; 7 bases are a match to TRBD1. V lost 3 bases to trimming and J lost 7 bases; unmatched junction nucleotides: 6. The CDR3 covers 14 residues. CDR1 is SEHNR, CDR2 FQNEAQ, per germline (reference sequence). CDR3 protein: CASSFDRDGNEQFF. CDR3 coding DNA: TGTGCCAGCAGCTTCGACAGGGACGGAAATGAGCAGTTCTTC.

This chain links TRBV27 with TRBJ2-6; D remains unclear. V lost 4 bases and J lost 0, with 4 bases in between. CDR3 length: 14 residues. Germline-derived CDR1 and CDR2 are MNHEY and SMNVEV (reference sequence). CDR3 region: CASSSVSGANVLTF. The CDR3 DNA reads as TGTGCCAGCAGTTCAGTCTCTGGGGCCAACGTCCTGACTTTC.

CDR3 sequence: CASSYELRPGQGRPSYNYEQYF. The CDR3 DNA follows: TGTGCCAGCAGTTACGAGCTCCGACCGGGACAGGGGCGCCCGTCGTACAACTACGAGCAGTACTTC. The chain recombines TRBV6-2 or TRBV6-3 with TRBJ2-7, with 10 bases matching TRBD1. The junction had 25 bases not matched to a gene; V was cut back by 2 bases and J by 3 bases. Germline CDR1 MNHEY, CDR2 SVGEGT. The CDR3 consists of 22 residues.

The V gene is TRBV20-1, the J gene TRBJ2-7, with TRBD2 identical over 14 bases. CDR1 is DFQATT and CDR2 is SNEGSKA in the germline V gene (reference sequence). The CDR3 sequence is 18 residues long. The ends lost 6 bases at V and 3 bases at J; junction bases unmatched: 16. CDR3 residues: CSASSTSGRALSGYEQYF. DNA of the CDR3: TGCAGTGCCTCCTCGACTAGCGGGAGGGCCTTGTCGGGCTACGAGCAGTACTTC.

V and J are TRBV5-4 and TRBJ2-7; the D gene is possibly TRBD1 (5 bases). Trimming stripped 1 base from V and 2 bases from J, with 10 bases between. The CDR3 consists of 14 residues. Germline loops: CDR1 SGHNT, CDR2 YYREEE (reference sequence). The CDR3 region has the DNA TGTGCCAGCAGCTTGAATGGGGCCACCTACGAGCAGTACTTC. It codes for CASSLNGATYEQYF. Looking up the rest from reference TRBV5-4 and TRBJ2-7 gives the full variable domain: ETGVTQSPTHLIKTRGQQVTLRCSSQSGHNTVSWYQQALGQGPQFIFQYYREEENGRGNFPPRFSGLQFPNYSSELNVNALELDDSALYLCASSLNGATYEQYFGPGTRLTVT.

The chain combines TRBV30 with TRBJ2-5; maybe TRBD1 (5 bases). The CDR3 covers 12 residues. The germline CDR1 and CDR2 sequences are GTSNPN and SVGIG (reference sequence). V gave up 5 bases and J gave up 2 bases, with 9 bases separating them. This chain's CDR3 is CAWDDSQETQYF. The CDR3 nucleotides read TGTGCCTGGGACGACAGTCAAGAGACCCAGTACTTC.

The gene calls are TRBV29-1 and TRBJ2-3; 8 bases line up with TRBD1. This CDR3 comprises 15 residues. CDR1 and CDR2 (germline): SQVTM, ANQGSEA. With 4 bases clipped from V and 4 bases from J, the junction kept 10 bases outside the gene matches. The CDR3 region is CSVADWTGISDTQYF. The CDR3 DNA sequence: TGCAGCGTTGCCGACTGGACAGGGATATCAGATACGCAGTATTTT.

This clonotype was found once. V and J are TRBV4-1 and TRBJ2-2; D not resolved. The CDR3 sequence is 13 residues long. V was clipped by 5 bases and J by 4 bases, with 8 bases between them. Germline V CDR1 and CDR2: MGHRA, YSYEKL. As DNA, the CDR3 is TGCGCCAGCAGCAAGGTGGGCACCGGGGAGCTGTTTTTT. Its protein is CASSKVGTGELFF.

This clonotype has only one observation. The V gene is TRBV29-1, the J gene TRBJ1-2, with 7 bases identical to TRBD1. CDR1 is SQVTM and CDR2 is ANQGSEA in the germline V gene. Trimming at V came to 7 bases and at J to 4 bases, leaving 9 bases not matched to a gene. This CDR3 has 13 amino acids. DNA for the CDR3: TGCAGCGCCAGGGATGACAGGGCCTATGGCTACACCTTC. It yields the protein CSARDDRAYGYTF.

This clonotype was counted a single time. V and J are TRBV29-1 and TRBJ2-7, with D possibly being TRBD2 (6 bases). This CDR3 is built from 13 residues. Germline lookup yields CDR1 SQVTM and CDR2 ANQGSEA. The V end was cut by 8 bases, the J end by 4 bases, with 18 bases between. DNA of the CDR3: TGCAGCTTATTCCGGGACTCCGAATACGAGCAGTACTTC. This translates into CSLFRDSEYEQYF.

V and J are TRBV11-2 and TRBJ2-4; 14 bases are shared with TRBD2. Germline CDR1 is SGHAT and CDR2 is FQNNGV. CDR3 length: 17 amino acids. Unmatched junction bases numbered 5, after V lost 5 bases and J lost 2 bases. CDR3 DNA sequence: TGTGCCAGCAGCCCGGGGACTAGCGGGGGCCCCAAAAACATTCAGTACTTC. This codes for CASSPGTSGGPKNIQYF.

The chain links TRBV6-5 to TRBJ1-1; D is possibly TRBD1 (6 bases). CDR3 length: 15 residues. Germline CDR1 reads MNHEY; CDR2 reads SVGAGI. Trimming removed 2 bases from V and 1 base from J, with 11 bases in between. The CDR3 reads CASSYVTGPNTEAFF. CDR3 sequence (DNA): TGTGCCAGCAGTTACGTGACAGGCCCGAACACTGAAGCTTTCTTT.

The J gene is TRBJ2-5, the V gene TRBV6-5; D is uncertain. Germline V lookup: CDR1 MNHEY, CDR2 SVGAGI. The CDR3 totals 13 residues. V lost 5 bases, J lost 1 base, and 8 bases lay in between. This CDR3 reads CASSGESQETQYF. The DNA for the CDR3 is TGTGCCAGCAGTGGTGAATCCCAAGAGACCCAGTACTTC.

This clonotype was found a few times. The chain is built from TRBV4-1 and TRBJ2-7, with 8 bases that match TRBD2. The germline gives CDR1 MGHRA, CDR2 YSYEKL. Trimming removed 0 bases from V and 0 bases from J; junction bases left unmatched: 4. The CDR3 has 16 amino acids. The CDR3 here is CASSQEAGGTSYEQYF. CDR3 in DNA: TGCGCCAGCAGCCAAGAGGCGGGGGGTACCTCCTACGAGCAGTACTTC.

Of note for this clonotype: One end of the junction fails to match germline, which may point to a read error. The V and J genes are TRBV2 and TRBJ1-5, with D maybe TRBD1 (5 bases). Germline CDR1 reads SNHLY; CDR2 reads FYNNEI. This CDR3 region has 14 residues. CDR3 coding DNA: TGTGCCAGCATTGAAGGGGCCCCGCTAGGACCCCAGCATTTT. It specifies CASIEGAPLGPQHF. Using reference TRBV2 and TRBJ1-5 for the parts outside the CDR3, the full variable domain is EPEVTQTPSHQVTQMGQEVILRCVPISNHLYFYWYRQILGQKVEFLVSFYNNEISEKSEIFDDQFSVERPDGSNFTLKIRSTKLEDSAMYFCASIEGAPLGPQHFGDGTRLSIL.

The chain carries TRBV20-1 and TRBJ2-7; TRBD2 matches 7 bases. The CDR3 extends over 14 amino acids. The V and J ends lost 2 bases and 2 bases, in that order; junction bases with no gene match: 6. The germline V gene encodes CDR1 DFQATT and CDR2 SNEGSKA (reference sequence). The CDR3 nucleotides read TGCAGTGCTAGACAAGGGAGGGAACCCTACGAGCAGTACTTC. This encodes CSARQGREPYEQYF.

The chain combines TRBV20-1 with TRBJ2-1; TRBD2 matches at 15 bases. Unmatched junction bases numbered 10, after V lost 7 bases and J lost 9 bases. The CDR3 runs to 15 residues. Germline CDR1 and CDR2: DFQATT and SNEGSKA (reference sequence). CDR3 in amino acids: CSVAGTSGGLGEQFF. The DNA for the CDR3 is TGCAGTGTCGCCGGGACTAGCGGGGGGTTAGGTGAGCAGTTCTTC.

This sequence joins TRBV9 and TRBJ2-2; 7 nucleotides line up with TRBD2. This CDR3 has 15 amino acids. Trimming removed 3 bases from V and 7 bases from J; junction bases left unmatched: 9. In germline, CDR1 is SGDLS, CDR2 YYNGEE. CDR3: CASSAGRGLDGELFF. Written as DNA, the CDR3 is TGTGCCAGCAGCGCGGGGAGGGGATTGGACGGGGAGCTGTTTTTT.

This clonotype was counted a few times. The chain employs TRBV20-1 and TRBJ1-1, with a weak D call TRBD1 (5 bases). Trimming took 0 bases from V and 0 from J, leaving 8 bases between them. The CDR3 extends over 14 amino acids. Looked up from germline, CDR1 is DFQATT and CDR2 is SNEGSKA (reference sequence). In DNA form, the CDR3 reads TGCAGTGCTAGAGACATGGACATGAACACTGAAGCTTTCTTT. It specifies CSARDMDMNTEAFF.

The CDR3 sequence is CASSLAAGGISYEQYF. CDR3 nucleotides: TGTGCCAGCAGCTTAGCAGCGGGGGGGATCTCCTACGAGCAGTACTTC. The genes are TRBV7-2 and TRBJ2-7; 10 bases are shared with TRBD2. Trimming at V came to 0 bases and at J to 0 bases, leaving 2 bases not matched to a gene. The V gene's germline CDR1 is SGHTA and CDR2 FQGNSA. The length of the CDR3 is 16 residues.

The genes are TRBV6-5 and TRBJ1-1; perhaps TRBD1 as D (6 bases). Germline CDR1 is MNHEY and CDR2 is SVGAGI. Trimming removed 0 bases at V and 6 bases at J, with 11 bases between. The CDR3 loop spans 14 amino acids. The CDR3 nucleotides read TGTGCCAGCAGTTACTCGACAGGTGGTCCTGAAGCTTTCTTT. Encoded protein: CASSYSTGGPEAFF.